One T cell receptor beta chain is described in this entry. This sample stems from a study of blood T cell repertoires in COVID-19. At the level of the study: Material from acute and convalescent COVID-19 was sourced from the United States, Italy and Spain. From T cells, B-cell-depleted T cells, or PBMCs came the material, which was cDNA or gDNA.

Original methodology: It was from reference gene primer amplification that nucleated cell counts were estimated. Sequencing was performed with immunoSEQ multiplex PCR; in TCRdb, only in-frame clones are kept and a portion is missing. V and J calls and clone size come straight from that table; D and trimming were deduced from the DNA. The sample consists of 89,000 or so clones, about 85% of them appearing once. The CDR3 length is 14 residues. The germline V gene encodes CDR1 MDHEN and CDR2 SYDVKM. V was shortened by 5 bases and J by 5 bases, with 12 bases between the two germline ends. V and J are TRBV28 and TRBJ1-4; no clear D. The sequenced material came from peripheral blood. This clonotype was obtained from a human donor in a cohort sampled during active COVID-19. Here the CDR3 DNA reads TGTGCCAGCAGTGACACTTCTGGGAATGAAAAACTGTTTTTT. As protein: CASSDTSGNEKLFF.